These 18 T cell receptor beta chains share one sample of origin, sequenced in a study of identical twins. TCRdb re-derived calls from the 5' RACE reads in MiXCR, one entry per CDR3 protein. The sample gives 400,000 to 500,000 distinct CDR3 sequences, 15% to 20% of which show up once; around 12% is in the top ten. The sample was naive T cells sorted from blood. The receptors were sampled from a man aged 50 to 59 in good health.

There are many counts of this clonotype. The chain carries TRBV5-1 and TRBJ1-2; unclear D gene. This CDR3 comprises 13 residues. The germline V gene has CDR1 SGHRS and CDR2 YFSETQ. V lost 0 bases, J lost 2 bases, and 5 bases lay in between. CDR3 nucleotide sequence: TGCGCCAGCAGCTTGGGAGCCAACTATGGCTACACCTTC. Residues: CASSLGANYGYTF.

The CDR3 loop is CASSLVRAEQYF. DNA of the CDR3: TGTGCCAGCAGCTTGGTCAGGGCCGAGCAGTACTTC. V and J are TRBV5-5 and TRBJ2-7, with D tentatively TRBD1 (5 bases). The CDR3 is 12 amino acids. Germline V gene sequence: CDR1 SGHKS, CDR2 YYEKEE (reference sequence). Trimming cost V 0 bases and J 6 bases, with 7 bases left between them.

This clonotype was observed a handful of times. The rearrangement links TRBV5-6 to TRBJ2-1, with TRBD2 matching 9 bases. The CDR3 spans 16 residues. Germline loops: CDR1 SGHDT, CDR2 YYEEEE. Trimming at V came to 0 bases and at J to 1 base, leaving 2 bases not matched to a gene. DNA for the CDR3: TGTGCCAGCAGCTTGGCTCTAGCGGGGTCCTACAATGAGCAGTTCTTC. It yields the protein CASSLALAGSYNEQFF.

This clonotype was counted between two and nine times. CDR3 in amino acids: CSASAGYEQYF. Written as DNA, the CDR3 is TGCAGTGCTAGCGCGGGCTACGAGCAGTACTTC. The chain is built from TRBV20-1 and TRBJ2-7; perhaps TRBD2 as D (5 bases). The length of the CDR3 is 11 residues. V lost 3 bases to trimming and J lost 3 bases, with 6 bases between them. Germline CDR1 reads DFQATT; CDR2 reads SNEGSKA (reference sequence).

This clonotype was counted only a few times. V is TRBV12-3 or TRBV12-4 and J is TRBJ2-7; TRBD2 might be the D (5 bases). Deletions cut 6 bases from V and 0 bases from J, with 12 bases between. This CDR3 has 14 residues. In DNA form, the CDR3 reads TGTGCCAGCAGGCTCAGCGGTAGCTCCTACGAGCAGTACTTC. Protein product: CASRLSGSSYEQYF.

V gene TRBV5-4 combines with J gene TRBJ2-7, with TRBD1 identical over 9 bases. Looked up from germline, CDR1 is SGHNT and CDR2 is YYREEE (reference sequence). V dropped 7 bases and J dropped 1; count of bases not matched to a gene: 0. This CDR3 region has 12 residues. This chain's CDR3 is CASGTGSYEQYF. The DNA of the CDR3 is TGTGCCAGCGGGACAGGGTCCTACGAGCAGTACTTC.

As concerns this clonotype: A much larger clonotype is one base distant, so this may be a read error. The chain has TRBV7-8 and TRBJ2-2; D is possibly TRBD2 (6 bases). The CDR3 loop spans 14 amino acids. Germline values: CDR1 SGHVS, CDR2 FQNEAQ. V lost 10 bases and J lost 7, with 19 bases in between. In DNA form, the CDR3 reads TGTGCCACCCAGCGCGGGACTTACGGCGGGGAGCTGTTTTTT. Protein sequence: CATQRGTYGGELFF.

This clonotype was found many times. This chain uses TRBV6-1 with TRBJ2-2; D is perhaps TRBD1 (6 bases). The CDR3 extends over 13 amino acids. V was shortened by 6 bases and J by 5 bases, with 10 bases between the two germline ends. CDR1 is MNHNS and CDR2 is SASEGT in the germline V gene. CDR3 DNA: TGTGCCAGCAGACCACAGGGAACCGGGGAGCTGTTTTTT. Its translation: CASRPQGTGELFF.

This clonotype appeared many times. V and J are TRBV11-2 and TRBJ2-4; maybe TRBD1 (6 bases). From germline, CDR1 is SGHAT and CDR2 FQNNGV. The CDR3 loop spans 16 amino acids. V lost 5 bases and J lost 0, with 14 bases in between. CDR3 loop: CASSPIGQLAKNIQYF. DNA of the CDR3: TGTGCCAGCAGCCCAATTGGACAGCTAGCCAAAAACATTCAGTACTTC. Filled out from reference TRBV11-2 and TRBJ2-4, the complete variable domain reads EAGVAQSPRYKIIEKRQSVAFWCNPISGHATLYWYQQILGQGPKLLIQFQNNGVVDDSQLPKDRFSAERLKGVDSTLKIQPAKLEDSAVYLCASSPIGQLAKNIQYFGAGTRLSVL.

In DNA, the CDR3 is TGTGCCAGCAGCTTCTCTAATTCAGAGACCCAGTACTTC. Translated, it gives CASSFSNSETQYF. The chain carries TRBV7-2 and TRBJ2-5; D unresolved. The CDR3 sequence is 13 residues long. Trimming took 3 bases from V and 4 from J, leaving 9 bases between them. The V gene's germline CDR1 is SGHTA and CDR2 FQGNSA.

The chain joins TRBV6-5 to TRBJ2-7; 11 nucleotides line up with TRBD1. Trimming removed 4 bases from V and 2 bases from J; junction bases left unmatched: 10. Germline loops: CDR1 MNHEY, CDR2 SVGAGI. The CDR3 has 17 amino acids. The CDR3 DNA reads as TGTGCCAGCAGTTTTCCCCAATCGGGACAGGGGGCCTACGAGCAGTACTTC. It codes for CASSFPQSGQGAYEQYF.

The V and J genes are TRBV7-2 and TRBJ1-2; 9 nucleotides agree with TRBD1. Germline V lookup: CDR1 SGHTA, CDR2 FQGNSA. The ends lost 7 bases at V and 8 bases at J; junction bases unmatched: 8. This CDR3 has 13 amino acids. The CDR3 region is CASTPGTGRGYTF. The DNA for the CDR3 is TGTGCCAGCACCCCCGGGACAGGGCGAGGCTACACCTTC.

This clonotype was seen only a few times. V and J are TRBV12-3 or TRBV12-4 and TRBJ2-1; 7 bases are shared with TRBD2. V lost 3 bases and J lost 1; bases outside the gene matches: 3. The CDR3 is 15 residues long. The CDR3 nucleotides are TGTGCCAGCAGTTTTTGGGACTATTCCTACAATGAGCAGTTCTTC. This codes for CASSFWDYSYNEQFF.

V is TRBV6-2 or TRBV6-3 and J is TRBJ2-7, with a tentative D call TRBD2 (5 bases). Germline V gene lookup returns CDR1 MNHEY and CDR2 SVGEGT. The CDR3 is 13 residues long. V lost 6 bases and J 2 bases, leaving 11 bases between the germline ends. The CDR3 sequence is CASRLVPTYEQYF. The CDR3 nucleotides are TGTGCCAGCAGACTAGTCCCAACCTACGAGCAGTACTTC.

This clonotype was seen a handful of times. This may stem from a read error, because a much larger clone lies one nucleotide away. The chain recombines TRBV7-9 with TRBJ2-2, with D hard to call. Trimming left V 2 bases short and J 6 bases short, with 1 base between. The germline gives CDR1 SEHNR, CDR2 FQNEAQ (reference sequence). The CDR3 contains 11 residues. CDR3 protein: CASSLPGELFF. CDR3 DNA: TGTGCCAGCAGCTTACCCGGGGAGCTGTTTTTT.

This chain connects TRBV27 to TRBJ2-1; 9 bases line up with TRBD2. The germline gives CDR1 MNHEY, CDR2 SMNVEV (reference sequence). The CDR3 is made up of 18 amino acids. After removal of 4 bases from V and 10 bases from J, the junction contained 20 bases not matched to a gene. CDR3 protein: CASSSRPIAGVPKEEQFF. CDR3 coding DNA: TGTGCCAGCAGTTCCCGGCCCATAGCGGGAGTGCCGAAAGAAGAGCAGTTCTTC.

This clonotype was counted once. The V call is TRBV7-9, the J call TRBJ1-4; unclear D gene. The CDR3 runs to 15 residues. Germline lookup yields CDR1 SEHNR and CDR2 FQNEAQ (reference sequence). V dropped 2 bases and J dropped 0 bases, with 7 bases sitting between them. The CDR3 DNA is TGTGCCAGCAGCTTATTTGGTGCAACTAATGAAAAACTGTTTTTT. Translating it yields CASSLFGATNEKLFF. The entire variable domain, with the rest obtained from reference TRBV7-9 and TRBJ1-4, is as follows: DTGVSQNPRHKITKRGQNVTFRCDPISEHNRLYWYRQTLGQGPEFLTYFQNEAQLEKSRLLSDRFSAERPKGSFSTLEIQRTEQGDSAMYLCASSLFGATNEKLFFGSGTQLSVL.

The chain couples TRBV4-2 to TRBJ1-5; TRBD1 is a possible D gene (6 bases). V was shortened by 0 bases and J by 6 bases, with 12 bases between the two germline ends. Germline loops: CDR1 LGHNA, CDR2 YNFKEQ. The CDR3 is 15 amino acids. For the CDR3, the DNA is TGTGCCAGCAGCCAAGAACAGGGTGTAGGTCAGCCCCAGCATTTT. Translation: CASSQEQGVGQPQHF.